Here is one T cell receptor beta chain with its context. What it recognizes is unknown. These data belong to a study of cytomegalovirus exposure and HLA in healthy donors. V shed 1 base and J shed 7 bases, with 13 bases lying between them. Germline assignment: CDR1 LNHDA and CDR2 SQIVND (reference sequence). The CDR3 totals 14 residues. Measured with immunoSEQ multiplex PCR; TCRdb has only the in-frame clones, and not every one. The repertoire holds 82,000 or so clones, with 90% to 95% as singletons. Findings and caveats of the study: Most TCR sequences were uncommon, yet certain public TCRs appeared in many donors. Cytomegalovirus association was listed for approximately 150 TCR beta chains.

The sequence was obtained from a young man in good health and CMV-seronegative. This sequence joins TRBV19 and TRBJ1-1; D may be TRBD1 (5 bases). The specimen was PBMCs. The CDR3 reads CASSIGGGSGEAFF. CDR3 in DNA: TGTGCCAGTAGTATAGGGGGGGGGTCAGGTGAAGCTTTCTTT.